Following are 17 T cell receptor beta chains from one sample sequenced in a study of blood T cells in healthy people across ages. A J-beta primer mix and a sample-barcoded 5' primer were used in a second PCR of roughly 6 to 11 cycles. Via MiXCR, TCRdb re-called the 5' RACE reads, giving one row per CDR3 protein. Counted here are about 1.1 million distinct CDR3 sequences, more than 30% occurring once; the ten biggest clones make up roughly 13%. What was sequenced was blood. These TCRs come from a man between 18 and 29 years old in good health.

The chain is built from TRBV6-2 or TRBV6-3 and TRBJ2-2; the match to TRBD1 covers 7 bases. V trimming: 5 bases; J trimming: 7 bases; junction bases outside the gene matches: 7. Germline V gene sequence: CDR1 MNHEY, CDR2 SVGEGT. This CDR3 is 14 amino acids long. CDR3 in amino acids: CASSRARDSGELFF. CDR3 nucleotide sequence: TGTGCCAGCAGTAGGGCCCGGGACAGCGGGGAGCTGTTTTTT.

The genes are TRBV20-1 and TRBJ2-5; D remains ambiguous. The CDR3 contains 11 residues. V was shortened by 6 bases and J by 5 bases, with 10 bases between the two germline ends. Germline V gene lookup returns CDR1 DFQATT and CDR2 SNEGSKA (reference sequence). As DNA, the CDR3 is TGCAGTGCCCCCCTAGGGGAGACCCAGTACTTC. Translating it yields CSAPLGETQYF.

This clonotype was recorded only once. V usage is TRBV20-1 and J usage is TRBJ2-1, with 11 bases identical to TRBD2. V lost 6 bases, J lost 1 base, and 11 bases stayed unmatched. The germline gives CDR1 DFQATT, CDR2 SNEGSKA (reference sequence). The CDR3 contains 17 residues. This CDR3 is CSAPPSGGTLSYNEQFF. In nucleotides, the CDR3 is TGCAGTGCACCACCTAGCGGGGGGACACTATCCTACAATGAGCAGTTCTTC.

V is TRBV20-1 and J is TRBJ1-4; the D is unclear. The CDR3 is made up of 15 amino acids. The germline V gene has CDR1 DFQATT and CDR2 SNEGSKA (reference sequence). Trimming pared 0 bases from V and 4 bases from J, leaving 12 bases between. The CDR3 loop reads CSARDQKALNEKLFF. The CDR3 region has the DNA TGCAGTGCTAGAGACCAAAAAGCCCTTAATGAAAAACTGTTTTTT.

V is TRBV29-1 and J is TRBJ2-2, with D possibly matching TRBD1 (5 bases). CDR1 and CDR2 from the germline V gene are SQVTM and ANQGSEA. The CDR3 length is 14 residues. Written as DNA, the CDR3 is TGCAGTTACGAGCAGGACACGGACACCGGGGAGCTGTTTTTT. Encoded protein: CSYEQDTDTGELFF.

The genes are TRBV6-5 and TRBJ1-2, with TRBD1 matching over 9 bases. The germline V gene has CDR1 MNHEY and CDR2 SVGAGI. V gave up 7 bases and J gave up 8 bases; unmatched junction bases: 8. This CDR3 region has 13 residues. CDR3 protein: CASTQQGAVGYTF. The CDR3 DNA is TGTGCCAGCACTCAACAGGGGGCGGTAGGCTACACCTTC.

The J gene is TRBJ1-1, the V gene TRBV15; the D is unclear. Trimming took 0 bases from V and 4 from J, leaving 12 bases between them. This CDR3 region has 15 residues. Germline CDR1 is LNHNV and CDR2 is YYDKDF (reference sequence). The CDR3 protein is CATSRDSARVTEAFF. CDR3 nucleotide sequence: TGTGCCACCAGCAGAGATTCCGCACGGGTCACTGAAGCTTTCTTT.

This clonotype was counted at least ten times. V gene TRBV10-3 combines with J gene TRBJ1-2; 8 bases fit TRBD1. The germline CDR1 and CDR2 sequences are ENHRY and SYGVKD. This CDR3 region has 13 residues. Trimming removed 4 bases from V and 4 bases from J; junction bases left unmatched: 2. This chain's CDR3 is CAISAGQGYGYTF. The CDR3 DNA is TGTGCCATCAGTGCCGGACAGGGCTATGGCTACACCTTC.

The chain links TRBV12-3 or TRBV12-4 to TRBJ2-3; weak D call: TRBD2 (6 bases). The V gene lost 4 bases and the J gene lost 6 bases, with 14 bases spanning the gap. The CDR3 is made up of 14 amino acids. CDR3 sequence reads: CASSSFRGSDTQYF. The CDR3 nucleotides are TGTGCCAGCAGTTCCTTCCGGGGGTCCGATACGCAGTATTTT.

This clonotype was detected a few times. This chain uses TRBV6-2 or TRBV6-3 with TRBJ1-2; a possible D gene is TRBD1 (6 bases). Germline V CDR1 and CDR2: MNHEY, SVGEGT. Between the trimmed V and J ends, which lost 6 bases and 4 bases, there was a span of 12 bases. The CDR3 has 13 amino acids. The CDR3 nucleotides are TGTGCCAGCAGCTACAGGGAAGGCTATGGCTACACCTTC. Translating gives CASSYREGYGYTF.

The chain joins TRBV20-1 to TRBJ1-5, with D possibly TRBD1 on 6 matching bases. CDR1 DFQATT and CDR2 SNEGSKA come from the germline V gene (reference sequence). The CDR3 runs 14 residues. Trimming cost V 1 base and J 4 bases, with 11 bases left between them. CDR3 sequence: CSARVRGVNQPQHF. DNA for the CDR3: TGCAGTGCTAGAGTAAGGGGGGTAAATCAGCCCCAGCATTTT.

To note about this clonotype: Sequence at one end of the junction differs from germline and may be a read error. V and J are TRBV9 and TRBJ2-7, with TRBD2 as a possible D gene (6 bases). Germline lookup yields CDR1 SGDLS and CDR2 YYNGEE. The CDR3 spans 14 residues. The CDR3 DNA follows: TGTGCCAGCAGCGTAGAACCGGGAGCCTACGGGCAGTACTTC. Residues: CASSVEPGAYGQYF.

The gene calls are TRBV4-3 and TRBJ2-1; no clear D gene. Germline loops: CDR1 LGHNA, CDR2 YSLEER. With 0 bases removed from V and 2 bases from J, the gap between germline ends came to 8 bases. The CDR3 has 15 residues. The CDR3 protein is CASSQEATTYNEQFF. The CDR3 DNA sequence: TGCGCCAGCAGCCAAGAGGCTACCACCTACAATGAGCAGTTCTTC.

The rearrangement joins TRBV11-2 to TRBJ1-2, with D unclear. The CDR3 loop spans 12 amino acids. Trimming removed 2 bases at V and 8 bases at J, with 9 bases between. CDR1 is SGHAT, CDR2 FQNNGV, per germline. As DNA, the CDR3 is TGTGCCAGCAGCTTATATCGGGAGGGCTACACCTTC. It encodes CASSLYREGYTF.

This clonotype was observed a handful of times. V gene TRBV12-3 or TRBV12-4 combines with J gene TRBJ2-1; TRBD2 aligns across 14 bases. The CDR3 consists of 16 residues. V shed 5 bases, J shed 4 bases, and the junction held 4 bases outside the gene matches. In DNA, the CDR3 is TGTGCCAGCAGTCCTCGGACTAGCGGGGGGTACAATGAGCAGTTCTTC. As protein: CASSPRTSGGYNEQFF.

The V gene is TRBV20-1, the J gene TRBJ2-2, with D perhaps TRBD1 (5 bases). Per the germline V gene, CDR1 is DFQATT and CDR2 is SNEGSKA (reference sequence). The germline V and J ends were trimmed by 0 bases and 1 base, with 9 bases remaining between them. This CDR3 has 15 amino acids. CDR3 sequence (DNA): TGCAGTGCTAGAGATGCGACAGTGAACACCGGGGAGCTGTTTTTT. Amino acids: CSARDATVNTGELFF.

Regarding this clonotype: The junction and the germline gene differ at one end; a read error may be behind it. The chain links TRBV20-1 to TRBJ1-6; D unresolved. This CDR3 has 13 residues. Germline V lookup: CDR1 DFQATT, CDR2 SNEGSKA (reference sequence). The CDR3 nucleotides are TGCAGTACTAGAGATGAGAGAGATTCACCCCTCCACTTT. Its translation is CSTRDERDSPLHF.